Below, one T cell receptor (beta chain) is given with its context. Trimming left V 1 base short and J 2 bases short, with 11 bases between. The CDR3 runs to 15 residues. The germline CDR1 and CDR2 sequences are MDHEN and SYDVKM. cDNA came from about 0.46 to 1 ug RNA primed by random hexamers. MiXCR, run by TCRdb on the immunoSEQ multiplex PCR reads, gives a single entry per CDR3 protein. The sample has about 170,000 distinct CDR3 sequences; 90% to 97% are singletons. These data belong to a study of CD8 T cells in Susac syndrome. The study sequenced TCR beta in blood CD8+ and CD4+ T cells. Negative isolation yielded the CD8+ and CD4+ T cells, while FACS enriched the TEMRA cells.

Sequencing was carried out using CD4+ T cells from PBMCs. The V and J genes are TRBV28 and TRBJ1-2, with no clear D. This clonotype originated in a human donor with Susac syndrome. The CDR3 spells CASSLSPPINYGYTF. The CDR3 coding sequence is TGTGCCAGCAGTTTATCGCCGCCCATAAACTATGGCTACACCTTC.